Below are 18 T cell receptor beta chains sequenced from a single sample in a study of T cells in Graves' hyperthyroidism and ophthalmopathy. Regions amplified from RNA transcripts were the TCR beta CDR3 regions. A first-round RT-PCR of the TCR CDR3 used the HTBI primer set. TCRdb itself ran the multiplex PCR reads through MiXCR, one entry per CDR3 protein. The sample contains under 350,000 distinct CDR3 sequences, over 15% of which appear only once. The specimen was blood. These TCRs come from a woman aged 55 to 70 with Graves' ophthalmopathy.

This clonotype showed up many times. The V gene is TRBV11-2, the J gene TRBJ1-1; D remains ambiguous. Trimming stripped 1 base from V and 3 bases from J, with 9 bases between. Germline CDR1 reads SGHAT; CDR2 reads FQNNGV. The CDR3 is 14 residues long. CDR3 bases: TGTGCCAGCAGCTTAGGACACGGGGACACTGAAGCTTTCTTT. Its translation: CASSLGHGDTEAFF.

This clonotype was seen at least ten times. This chain uses TRBV29-1 with TRBJ1-5; a weak D match, TRBD1 (5 bases). V lost 6 bases and J 4 bases, leaving 13 bases between the germline ends. Germline V gene data show CDR1 as SQVTM and CDR2 as ANQGSEA. This CDR3 contains 13 residues. The CDR3: CSVEDNPNQPQHF. Written as DNA, the CDR3 is TGCAGCGTCGAGGACAATCCGAATCAGCCCCAGCATTTT.

The genes are TRBV6-2 or TRBV6-3 and TRBJ2-2; D unresolved. Germline CDR1 and CDR2: MNHEY and SVGEGT. Trimming took off 0 bases at V and 4 bases at J, with 12 bases between the two ends. The CDR3 has 16 amino acids. This CDR3 is CASSYSIGRPTGELFF. The CDR3 DNA reads as TGTGCCAGCAGTTACTCGATCGGCAGGCCCACCGGGGAGCTGTTTTTT.

This clonotype was found many times. The chain joins TRBV20-1 to TRBJ1-2; D ambiguous. Trimming took 4 bases from V and 8 from J, leaving 17 bases between them. The germline V gene encodes CDR1 DFQATT and CDR2 SNEGSKA (reference sequence). The CDR3 consists of 13 residues. The CDR3 nucleotides are TGCAGTGCTACGACCTCCGCCCCTTACGGCTACACCTTC. Protein: CSATTSAPYGYTF.

The rearrangement joins TRBV24-1 to TRBJ2-5, with D perhaps matching TRBD2 (6 bases). The V gene lost 4 bases and the J gene lost 4 bases, with 21 bases spanning the gap. This CDR3 is 17 amino acids long. Looked up from germline, CDR1 is KGHDR and CDR2 is SFDVKD. The CDR3 protein is CATSDPDSPGTRETQYF. CDR3 bases: TGTGCCACCAGTGACCCCGACTCTCCCGGGACTCGAGAGACCCAGTACTTC.

This clonotype has ten or more counts. The J gene is TRBJ2-5, the V gene TRBV11-2; D call uncertain. Between the trimmed V and J ends, which lost 5 bases and 2 bases, there was a span of 3 bases. Germline CDR1 and CDR2: SGHAT and FQNNGV. The CDR3 is 11 residues long. The CDR3 spells CASSKQETQYF. The CDR3 coding sequence is TGTGCCAGCAGCAAACAAGAGACCCAGTACTTC.

This clonotype was picked up many times. The chain uses TRBV27 and TRBJ2-5; D remains unclear. This CDR3 spans 16 amino acids. Germline V CDR1 and CDR2: MNHEY, SMNVEV (reference sequence). The V gene lost 5 bases and the J gene lost 3 bases, with 19 bases spanning the gap. The CDR3 DNA follows: TGTGCCAGCAGTCCTACGGCTTGGACGGCAGAAGAGACCCAGTACTTC. Translated: CASSPTAWTAEETQYF.

This clonotype was recorded many times. The chain recombines TRBV29-1 with TRBJ2-5; D perhaps matches TRBD2 (5 bases). The CDR3 sequence is 14 residues long. Germline V gene data show CDR1 as SQVTM and CDR2 as ANQGSEA. The germline V and J ends were trimmed by 7 bases and 2 bases, with 17 bases remaining between them. The CDR3 loop reads CSASGPLPQETQYF. For the CDR3, the DNA is TGCAGCGCCAGCGGACCACTACCGCAAGAGACCCAGTACTTC.

This clonotype was recorded at least ten times. The genes are TRBV5-5 and TRBJ2-7, with D perhaps matching TRBD1 or TRBD2 (5 bases each). The CDR3 is 14 amino acids. The V gene's germline CDR1 is SGHKS and CDR2 YYEKEE (reference sequence). The germline V and J ends were trimmed by 3 bases and 11 bases, with 21 bases remaining between them. The DNA of the CDR3 is TGTGCCAGCAGCTCCCGGGACGGGTCAGCAATTGAGTACTTC. Translating gives CASSSRDGSAIEYF.

This clonotype was recorded many times. V is TRBV2 and J is TRBJ2-3, with D possibly being TRBD2 (6 bases). There are 16 residues in the CDR3. V was shortened by 8 bases and J by 0 bases, with 18 bases between the two germline ends. CDR1 and CDR2 from the germline V gene are SNHLY and FYNNEI. CDR3 region: CASREGLALSTDTQYF. The CDR3 nucleotides are TGTGCCAGCCGAGAAGGGCTAGCGCTAAGCACAGATACGCAGTATTTT. The complete variable domain, with remaining parts taken from reference TRBV2 and TRBJ2-3, reads EPEVTQTPSHQVTQMGQEVILRCVPISNHLYFYWYRQILGQKVEFLVSFYNNEISEKSEIFDDQFSVERPDGSNFTLKIRSTKLEDSAMYFCASREGLALSTDTQYFGPGTRLTVL.

V is TRBV5-1 and J is TRBJ2-7, with 7 nucleotides matching TRBD2. Germline-derived CDR1 and CDR2 are SGHRS and YFSETQ. This CDR3 is built from 15 residues. J was trimmed by 2 bases and V by 0 bases; bases with no gene match: 5. CDR3 in DNA: TGCGCCAGCAGCTTGGCCGGGGGGTTAGCCTACGAGCAGTACTTC. It yields the protein CASSLAGGLAYEQYF.

The J gene is TRBJ2-1, the V gene TRBV25-1; the D gene could be TRBD1 or TRBD2 (5 bases each). The V end was cut by 4 bases, the J end by 8 bases, with 15 bases between. Germline V gene data show CDR1 as MGHDK and CDR2 as SYGVNS. CDR3 length: 14 residues. CDR3 region: CASSVGDRWYEQFF. The CDR3 region has the DNA TGTGCCAGCAGTGTGGGGGATCGGTGGTATGAGCAGTTCTTC.

In its sample, this clonotype was seen many times. The chain's CDR3 is CASSRSRGPYEQYF. The CDR3 DNA sequence: TGTGCCAGCAGCCGATCCAGGGGGCCCTACGAGCAGTACTTC. The chain joins TRBV7-2 to TRBJ2-7; 8 nucleotides line up with TRBD1. The junction had 5 bases not matched to a gene; V was cut back by 5 bases and J by 2 bases. Germline CDR1 SGHTA, CDR2 FQGNSA. The CDR3 runs 14 residues. The full variable domain, with the rest looked up from reference TRBV7-2 and TRBJ2-7, is GAGVSQSPSNKVTEKGKDVELRCDPISGHTALYWYRQSLGQGLEFLIYFQGNSAPDKSGLPSDRFSAERTGGSVSTLTIQRTQQEDSAVYLCASSRSRGPYEQYFGPGTRLTVT.

The chain has TRBV25-1 and TRBJ2-5, with D unclear. The V and J ends lost 3 bases and 8 bases respectively, with 10 bases between them. CDR1 is MGHDK and CDR2 is SYGVNS in the germline V gene. This CDR3 comprises 12 residues. The CDR3 loop is CASSDDLPTQYF. DNA for the CDR3: TGTGCCAGCAGTGATGATCTCCCAACCCAGTACTTC.

This clonotype was seen many times. The chain links TRBV28 to TRBJ2-7; D not resolved. Trimming shortened V by 6 bases and J by 7 bases, and 13 bases separated the two germline ends. This CDR3 is 12 amino acids long. Germline loops: CDR1 MDHEN, CDR2 SYDVKM. CDR3 sequence reads: CASSIPGREQYF. The DNA of the CDR3 is TGTGCCAGCAGCATACCGGGCCGGGAGCAGTACTTC. The full variable domain, with the rest looked up from reference TRBV28 and TRBJ2-7, is DVKVTQSSRYLVKRTGEKVFLECVQDMDHENMFWYRQDPGLGLRLIYFSYDVKMKEKGDIPEGYSVSREKKERFSLILESASTNQTSMYLCASSIPGREQYFGPGTRLTVT.

This clonotype has ten or more counts. The chain uses TRBV28 and TRBJ1-2; maybe TRBD1 (5 bases). In germline, CDR1 is MDHEN, CDR2 SYDVKM. This CDR3 comprises 14 residues. The germline V and J ends were trimmed by 1 base and 3 bases, with 9 bases remaining between them. The CDR3 region is CASSLYKQDYGYTF. As DNA, the CDR3 is TGTGCCAGCAGTTTATATAAACAGGACTATGGCTACACCTTC.

This clonotype has ten or more counts. The genes are TRBV27 and TRBJ2-7; TRBD1 matches 7 bases. The CDR3 totals 15 residues. Per the germline V gene, CDR1 is MNHEY and CDR2 is SMNVEV (reference sequence). With 5 bases clipped from V and 2 bases from J, the junction kept 9 bases outside the gene matches. DNA for the CDR3: TGTGCCAGCAGTCTTAAAGGGGGCGTACCCTACGAGCAGTACTTC. Residues: CASSLKGGVPYEQYF.

The gene calls are TRBV7-2 and TRBJ2-6, with 14 bases matching TRBD2. Germline CDR1 is SGHTA and CDR2 is FQGNSA. V lost 5 bases, J lost 1 base, and 4 bases stayed unmatched. CDR3 length: 18 residues. The CDR3 sequence is CASSQTSGRVSGANVLTF. The CDR3 nucleotides are TGTGCCAGCAGCCAGACTAGCGGGAGGGTGTCTGGGGCCAACGTCCTGACTTTC.